This is a list of T cell receptor beta chains from one sample in a study of Graves' ophthalmopathy and Graves' hyperthyroidism. MiXCR, run by TCRdb on the multiplex PCR reads, gives a single entry per CDR3 protein. Of some 160,000 distinct CDR3 sequences in the sample, around two fifths were seen once. The material sequenced was peripheral blood. The receptor source for this set is a young man with Graves' ophthalmopathy. Each CDR3 is given with its conserved first and last residue. D genes are given only for firm matches. Size is stated for part of the rows, as once, few or many counts, or as a class when the clone is expanded.

V	J	length	D	size	CDR3	DNA
TRBV7-2	TRBJ1-5	14	NA	few	CASSLENRVQPQHF	TGTGCCAGCAGCTTGGAAAACAGGGTGCAGCCCCAGCATTTT
TRBV10-3	TRBJ2-5	14	NA	many	CAISESGSQETQYF	TGTGCCATCAGTGAGTCCGGTTCCCAAGAGACCCAGTACTTC
TRBV28	TRBJ2-5	14	NA	NA	CASSPMGGGETQYF	TGTGCCAGCAGCCCAATGGGAGGCGGAGAGACCCAGTACTTC
TRBV11-2	TRBJ2-2	17	NA	NA	CASSLVVGVVLTGELFF	TGTGCCAGCAGCTTAGTAGTGGGGGTAGTTCTGACCGGGGAGCTGTTTTTT
TRBV11-3	TRBJ1-2	14	NA	NA	CASSFGRSSHGYTF	TGTGCCAGCAGCTTCGGCAGGAGCTCTCATGGCTACACCTTC
TRBV12-3/TRBV12-4	TRBJ2-5	16	NA	many	CASSWWREVPQETQYF	TGTGCCAGCAGTTGGTGGAGGGAGGTACCCCAAGAGACCCAGTACTTC
TRBV4-2	TRBJ2-7	17	NA	many	CASSQHPGSTLGYEQYF	TGTGCCAGCAGCCAACACCCAGGGTCGACCTTAGGTTACGAGCAGTACTTC
TRBV11-2	TRBJ2-7	11	NA	many	CASREMGEQYF	TGTGCCAGCAGAGAGATGGGGGAGCAGTACTTC
TRBV6-5	TRBJ1-1	14	NA	many	CASSYLREYTEAFF	TGTGCCAGCAGTTATCTGAGGGAGTACACTGAGGCTTTCTTT
TRBV24-1	TRBJ1-1	13	NA	NA	CATSDPTNTEAFF	TGTGCCACCAGTGATCCGACGAACACTGAAGCTTTCTTT
TRBV6-1	TRBJ2-7	15	NA	NA	CASRSGTVNFYEQYF	TGTGCCAGCAGATCCGGGACGGTGAACTTCTACGAGCAGTACTTC
TRBV7-2	TRBJ1-6	16	NA	few	CASSAAQGSYNSPLHF	TGTGCCAGCAGCGCCGCCCAGGGATCCTATAATTCACCCCTCCACTTT
TRBV19	TRBJ1-1	12	NA	many	CASSIAGAEAFF	TGTGCCAGTAGTATAGCCGGGGCTGAAGCTTTCTTT
TRBV5-1	TRBJ2-7	15	NA	NA	CASSISTVSSYEQYF	TGCGCCAGCAGCATCTCCACCGTCAGCTCCTACGAGCAGTACTTC
TRBV7-2	TRBJ2-5	14	NA	NA	CASSLRQLQETQYF	TGTGCCAGCAGCTTGAGGCAGCTCCAAGAGACCCAGTACTTC
TRBV5-1	TRBJ2-7	18	TRBD2	many	CASSLPIDQREGSYEQYF	TGCGCCAGCAGCTTGCCTATCGACCAGCGGGAGGGTTCATACGAGCAGTACTTC
TRBV28	TRBJ1-5	15	NA	many	CASSLDRQDIQPQHF	TGTGCCAGCAGTTTAGATAGACAGGACATTCAGCCCCAGCATTTT
TRBV4-2	TRBJ2-5	15	TRBD2	many	CASSHPTSGQETQYF	TGTGCCAGCAGCCATCCTACTAGCGGCCAAGAGACCCAGTACTTC
TRBV30	TRBJ2-5	13	NA	few	CAWSTRVQETQYF	TGTGCCTGGAGTACCCGGGTACAAGAGACCCAGTACTTC
TRBV19	TRBJ2-7	15	NA	many	CASSIVGNGGYEQYF	TGTGCCAGTAGTATAGTAGGGAATGGGGGCTACGAGCAGTACTTC
TRBV6-2/TRBV6-3	TRBJ2-4	15	NA	many	CASSPSRGAKNIQYF	TGTGCCAGCAGTCCCTCCCGGGGAGCCAAAAACATTCAGTACTTC
TRBV12-3/TRBV12-4	TRBJ2-3	18	NA	many	CASSLTYSWGSNTDTQYF	TGTGCCAGCAGTTTAACCTATAGTTGGGGCTCAAACACAGATACGCAGTATTTT
TRBV5-5	TRBJ2-5	12	NA	many	CASSFSQETQYF	TGTGCCAGCAGCTTCTCCCAAGAGACCCAGTACTTC
TRBV30	TRBJ2-2	15	NA	many	CAWSVLGPNTGELFF	TGTGCCTGGAGTGTACTGGGACCGAACACCGGGGAGCTGTTTTTT
TRBV20-1	TRBJ2-3	15	TRBD2	many	CSAKGLAGVTDTQYF	TGCAGTGCTAAAGGACTAGCGGGAGTCACAGATACGCAGTATTTT
TRBV28	TRBJ1-1	16	NA	many	CASSPDRAGMGTEAFF	TGTGCCAGCAGCCCTGACCGCGCAGGGATGGGCACTGAAGCTTTCTTT
TRBV15	TRBJ1-2	15	NA	NA	CATSRDHGQSYGYTF	TGTGCCACCAGCAGAGATCACGGACAGAGCTATGGCTACACCTTC
TRBV20-1	TRBJ1-2	12	NA	many	CSARDRPYGYTF	TGCAGTGCTAGAGACAGGCCATATGGCTACACCTTC
TRBV10-3	TRBJ2-7	15	TRBD2	many	CAISERTSVAYEQYF	TGTGCCATCAGTGAGAGGACTAGCGTAGCCTACGAGCAGTACTTC
TRBV29-1	TRBJ1-1	15	NA	few	CSVIRSINPNTEAFF	TGCAGCGTTATTAGGTCGATAAACCCGAACACTGAAGCTTTCTTT
TRBV25-1	TRBJ2-7	15	NA	many	CASSESGTATYEQYF	TGTGCCAGCAGTGAATCCGGGACGGCAACCTACGAGCAGTACTTC
TRBV27	TRBJ2-5	14	NA	NA	CASSPLQYQETQYF	TGTGCCAGCAGTCCGCTTCAGTACCAAGAGACCCAGTACTTC
TRBV28	TRBJ2-7	16	TRBD2	many	CASGTSGRFRPYEQYF	TGTGCCAGCGGGACTAGCGGGAGGTTTAGGCCCTACGAGCAGTACTTC
TRBV28	TRBJ1-5	14	NA	few	CASNDPQVLEPQHF	TGTGCCAGCAATGATCCCCAGGTTTTGGAGCCCCAGCATTTT
TRBV19	TRBJ1-1	11	TRBD1	many	CASNRQGEAFF	TGTGCCAGCAACAGACAGGGTGAAGCTTTCTTT
TRBV12-3/TRBV12-4	TRBJ1-2	15	NA	NA	CASSFNRFPNYGYTF	TGTGCCAGCAGTTTTAACAGATTTCCTAACTATGGCTACACCTTC
TRBV28	TRBJ2-5	15	NA	NA	CASSNPRVYQETQYF	TGTGCCAGCAGTAACCCCAGGGTGTATCAAGAGACCCAGTACTTC
TRBV30	TRBJ1-1	12	NA	many	CALLGGKTEAFF	TGTGCCTTACTCGGGGGGAAAACTGAAGCTTTCTTT
TRBV12-3/TRBV12-4	TRBJ2-7	13	TRBD2	NA	CASSQGLADEQYF	TGTGCCAGCAGTCAAGGACTAGCCGACGAGCAGTACTTC
TRBV30	TRBJ1-2	11	NA	many	CAWARQEGYTF	TGTGCCTGGGCCCGACAGGAAGGCTACACCTTC
TRBV6-6	TRBJ2-7	12	NA	many	CASRRLGRREYF	TGTGCCAGCAGGCGACTCGGGCGTAGGGAGTACTTC
TRBV28	TRBJ1-1	13	NA	NA	CASIPQGFTEAFF	TGTGCCAGCATCCCGCAGGGTTTCACTGAAGCTTTCTTT
TRBV7-8	TRBJ2-7	16	TRBD1	NA	CASSPWTGFVSREQYF	TGTGCCAGCAGCCCTTGGACAGGGTTCGTATCCCGCGAGCAGTACTTC
TRBV28	TRBJ2-7	14	NA	NA	CASSFEGSGHEQYF	TGTGCCAGCAGTTTCGAGGGGTCGGGTCACGAGCAGTACTTC
TRBV30	TRBJ1-1	14	NA	many	CAWTVLRFDTEAFF	TGTGCCTGGACCGTACTCAGGTTTGATACTGAAGCTTTCTTT